This TCR beta chain comes out of a study of blood T cell repertoires in COVID-19. Background on the study: Donors in the United States, Italy and Spain gave samples during acute or convalescent COVID-19. Nucleic acid was either cDNA or gDNA, and it came from T cells, B-cell-depleted T cells, or PBMCs.

As originally analysed: Reference gene primer amplification in the assay estimated nucleated cell counts. This table comes from immunoSEQ multiplex PCR, and its TCRdb copy is limited to in-frame clones, with some not included. V and J calls and clone size are given by that table; D and trimming were obtained from the DNA. The sample yields approximately 300,000 clones, around nine tenths seen once. Germline V gene sequence: CDR1 MGHRA, CDR2 YSYEKL. The CDR3 runs 15 residues. V shed 3 bases and J shed 2 bases, with 13 bases lying between them. This sequence was found in a woman aged 45-59 years with active or convalescent COVID-19. Material for sequencing was peripheral blood. The chain joins TRBV4-1 to TRBJ1-1, with D tentatively TRBD1 (5 bases). The CDR3 loop is CASSHDRGANTEAFF. The CDR3, as DNA: TGCGCCAGCAGCCACGATAGGGGCGCAAACACTGAAGCTTTCTTT.